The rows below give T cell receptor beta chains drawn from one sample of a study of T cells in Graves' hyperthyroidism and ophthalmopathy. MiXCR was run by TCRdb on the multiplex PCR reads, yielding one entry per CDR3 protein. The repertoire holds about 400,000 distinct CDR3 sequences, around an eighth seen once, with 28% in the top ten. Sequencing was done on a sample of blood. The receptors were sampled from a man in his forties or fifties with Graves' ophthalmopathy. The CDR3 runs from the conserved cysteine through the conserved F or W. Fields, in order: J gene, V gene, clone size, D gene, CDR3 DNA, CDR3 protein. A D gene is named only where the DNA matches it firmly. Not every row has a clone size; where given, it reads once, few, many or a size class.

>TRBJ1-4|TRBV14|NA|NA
TGTGCCAGCAGCCAATGGGCCGGGGGCCTTAATGAAAAACTGTTTTTT
CASSQWAGGLNEKLFF
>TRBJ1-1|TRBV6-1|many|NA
TGTGCCAGCAGTCAACGGGCCGGGACACCGAACACTGAAGCTTTCTTT
CASSQRAGTPNTEAFF
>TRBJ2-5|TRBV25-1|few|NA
TGTGCCAGCAGTGAATATAAGGCCTTTCTTGAGACCCAGTACTTC
CASSEYKAFLETQYF
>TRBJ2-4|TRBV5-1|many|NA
TGCGCCAGCAGCTTGGGGGAATTAGCCAAAAACATTCAGTACTTC
CASSLGELAKNIQYF
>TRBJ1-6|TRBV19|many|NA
TGTGCCAGTACGGGGAGCGTTAATTCACCCCTCCACTTT
CASTGSVNSPLHF
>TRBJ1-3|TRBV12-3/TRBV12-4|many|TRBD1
TGTGCCAGCAGTACAGGGGACAGGGAGCCATCCTCCTCTGGAAACACCATATATTTT
CASSTGDREPSSSGNTIYF
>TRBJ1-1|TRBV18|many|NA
TGTGCCAGCTCACCACCGTCAGTTAACACTGAAGCTTTCTTT
CASSPPSVNTEAFF
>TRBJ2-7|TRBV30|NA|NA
TGTGCCTGGAGTGTTCAACTTCCCTACGAGCAGTACTTC
CAWSVQLPYEQYF
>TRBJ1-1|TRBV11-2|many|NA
TGTGCCAGCAGCTCAAGGGGCCTGAACACTGAAGCTTTCTTT
CASSSRGLNTEAFF
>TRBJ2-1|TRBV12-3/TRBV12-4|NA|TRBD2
TGTGCCATCAGGGGATCCGGGACTAGCGAGGACGCGCTGGTATACAATGAGCAGTTCTTC
CAIRGSGTSEDALVYNEQFF
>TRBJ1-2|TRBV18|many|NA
TGTGCCAGCTCACCAAAGGAAACGAACTATGGCTACACCTTC
CASSPKETNYGYTF
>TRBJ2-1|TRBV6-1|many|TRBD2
TGTGCCAGCAGCAAGGGACTAGCGGGCTACAATGAGCAGTTCTTC
CASSKGLAGYNEQFF
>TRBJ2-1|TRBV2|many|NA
TGTGCCAGCCGGGACTCTAATTACAATGAGCAGTTCTTC
CASRDSNYNEQFF
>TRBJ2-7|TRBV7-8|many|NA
TGTGCCAGCAGTCAATCAGGGCCCTACGAGCAGTACTTC
CASSQSGPYEQYF
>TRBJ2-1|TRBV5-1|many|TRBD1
TGCGCCAGCAGCTACGACAGGGAAAACAATGAGCAGTTCTTC
CASSYDRENNEQFF
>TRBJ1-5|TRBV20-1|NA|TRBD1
TGCAGTACCCTGAAGGGACAGGGGAATCAGCCCCAGCATTTT
CSTLKGQGNQPQHF
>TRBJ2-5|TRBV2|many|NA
TGTGCCAGCAACGTAGGGGCTCAAGAGACCCAGTACTTC
CASNVGAQETQYF
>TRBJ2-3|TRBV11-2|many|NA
TGTGCCAGCAGCCTTACAAGGGGTAGCGTAGATACGCAGTATTTT
CASSLTRGSVDTQYF
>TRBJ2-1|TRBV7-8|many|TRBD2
TGTGCCAGCAGCTTGGTAGCGGGAGCATCTTATGAGCAGTTCTTC
CASSLVAGASYEQFF
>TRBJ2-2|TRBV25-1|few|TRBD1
TGTGCCAGCAGACCTCCGGGACAGGGGGATGGCGGGGAGCTGTTTTTT
CASRPPGQGDGGELFF
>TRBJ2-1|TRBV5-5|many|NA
TGTGCCAGCAGCTTAGTGATCTTACAATACAATGAGCAGTTCTTC
CASSLVILQYNEQFF
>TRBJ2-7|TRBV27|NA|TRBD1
TGTGCCAGCAGTTTAAAACAGGGGTCCTACGAGCAGTACTTC
CASSLKQGSYEQYF
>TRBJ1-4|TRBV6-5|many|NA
TGTGCCAGCAGTTACTCGCCGGACAGCAATGAAAAACTGTTTTTT
CASSYSPDSNEKLFF
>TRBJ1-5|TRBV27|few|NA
TGTGCCAGCAGCTCTCGACCGATAGGGTCCGATCAGCCCCAGCATTTT
CASSSRPIGSDQPQHF
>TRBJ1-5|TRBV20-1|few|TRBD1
TGCAGTGCTCACCATGGACAGGTCAATCAGCCCCAGCATTTT
CSAHHGQVNQPQHF
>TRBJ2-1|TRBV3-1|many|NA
TGTGCCAGCAGCCAATATAGGGGAGCAGGGCAATCGTATGATGAGCAGTTCTTC
CASSQYRGAGQSYDEQFF
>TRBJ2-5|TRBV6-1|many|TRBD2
TGTGCCAGCAGTGAACGGACTAGCGGGAGTGAGACCCAGTACTTC
CASSERTSGSETQYF
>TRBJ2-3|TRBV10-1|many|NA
TGCGCCAGCAGCCGAACGTCTCCTGGTTGGGCCACAGATACGCAGTATTTT
CASSRTSPGWATDTQYF
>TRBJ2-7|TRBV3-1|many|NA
TGTGCCAGCAGTCAATCGGGACTTACAAGCTCCTACGAGCAGTACTTC
CASSQSGLTSSYEQYF
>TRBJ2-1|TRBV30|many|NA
TGTGCCTGGACGCGGACGATGGCATACAATGAGCAGTTCTTC
CAWTRTMAYNEQFF
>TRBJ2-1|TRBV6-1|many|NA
TGTGCCAGCAGTGAAAGCTTCGGGTCATTGAACCTGCATGAGCAGTTCTTC
CASSESFGSLNLHEQFF
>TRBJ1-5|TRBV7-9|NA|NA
TGTGCCAGCAGCTTAGCCGGAGCGGGCAATCAGCCCCAGCATTTT
CASSLAGAGNQPQHF
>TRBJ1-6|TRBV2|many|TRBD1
TGTGCCTGCAACCCGGGGACAGGGAGTTCACCCCTCCACTTT
CACNPGTGSSPLHF
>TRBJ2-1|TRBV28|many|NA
TGTGCCAGCAGTCCGTCGGGACTCATCAATGAGCAGTTCTTC
CASSPSGLINEQFF
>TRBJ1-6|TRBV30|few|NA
TGTGCCTGGAAACCGACAGGTTATAATTCACCCCTCCACTTT
CAWKPTGYNSPLHF
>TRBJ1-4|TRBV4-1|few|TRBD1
TGCGCCAGCAGCCAACCCACGGGACAGGGGTATGAAAAACTGTTTTTT
CASSQPTGQGYEKLFF
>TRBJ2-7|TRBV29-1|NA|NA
TGCAGCGTTGAAGGCCAGGGAGGCTCCTACGAGCAGTACTTC
CSVEGQGGSYEQYF
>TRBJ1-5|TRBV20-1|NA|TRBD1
TGCAGTGCTAGAGATCCAACAGGGGGCTCCAATCAGCCCCAGCATTTT
CSARDPTGGSNQPQHF
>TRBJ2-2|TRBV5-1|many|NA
TGCGCCAGCAGCTCGGGAGACTCCACCGGGGAGCTGTTTTTT
CASSSGDSTGELFF
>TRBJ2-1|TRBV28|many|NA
TGTGCCAGCGGCCACCCCTCCTACAATGAGCAGTTCTTC
CASGHPSYNEQFF
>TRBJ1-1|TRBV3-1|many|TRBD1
TGTGCCAGCAGCCAAAGGGGACAGTTAGCTGAAGCTTTCTTT
CASSQRGQLAEAFF
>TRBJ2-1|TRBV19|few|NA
TGTGCCAGTAGGATGAACTGGGGTGAGCAGTTCTTC
CASRMNWGEQFF
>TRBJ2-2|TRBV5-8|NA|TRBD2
TGTGCCAGCAGCCCGGATGTAGCGGGACCTTTTACCGGGGAGCTGTTTTTT
CASSPDVAGPFTGELFF
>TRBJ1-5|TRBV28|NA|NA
TGTGCCAGCACCGAGGTGAATCAGCCCCAGCATTTT
CASTEVNQPQHF
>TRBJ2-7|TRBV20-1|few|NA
TGCAGTGCTAGAGTTCAGGCCTACGAGCAGTACTTC
CSARVQAYEQYF
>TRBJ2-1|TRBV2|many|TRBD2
TGTGCCAGCAGTCCCGGGACTAACAGACGGGGTCTGGAGGAGCAGTTCTTC
CASSPGTNRRGLEEQFF
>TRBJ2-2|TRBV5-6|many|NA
TGTGCCAGCAGCTTCTCTATCTTGGCCGGGGAGCTGTTTTTT
CASSFSILAGELFF
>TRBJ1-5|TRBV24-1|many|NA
TGTGCCACCAGTGAATTTGGGCAAGCTCAGCCCCAGCATTTT
CATSEFGQAQPQHF
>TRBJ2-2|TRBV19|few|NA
TGTGCCAGTAGTATTCAGGTCCGCGGCGGGGAGCTGTTTTTT
CASSIQVRGGELFF
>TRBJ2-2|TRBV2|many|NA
TGTGCCAGCAGTGACGCTAGCAAGAACACCGGGGAGCTGTTTTTT
CASSDASKNTGELFF
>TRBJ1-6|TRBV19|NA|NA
TGTGCCAGTAAAGGACCGGCGGCACCCCTCCACTTT
CASKGPAAPLHF
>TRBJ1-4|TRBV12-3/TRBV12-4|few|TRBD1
TGTGCCAGCACGGGGGGAAGGACAGGGGAAAAACTGTTTTTT
CASTGGRTGEKLFF
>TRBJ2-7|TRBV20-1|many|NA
TGCAGTGCTAGAGTTAGCGACAGCTACGAGCAGTACTTC
CSARVSDSYEQYF